This section outlines one T cell receptor beta chain sequence together with its context. Its target is unknown. Other DNA sequences of this sample code for an identical CDR3. V shed 4 bases and J shed 4 bases, with 15 bases lying between them. The CDR3 loop spans 15 amino acids. Germline values: CDR1 SGHRS, CDR2 YFSETQ. The sample belongs to a study of shared clonotypes between healthy human individuals. Study-level results: Sequencing depth was predicted to influence how clonotypes are shared among donors.

Method: immunoSEQ multiplex PCR; TCRdb's copy keeps in-frame clones and lacks some. The repertoire holds under 2.5 million clones, with roughly 92% as singletons. The chain links TRBV5-1 to TRBJ2-1; weak D call: TRBD2 (5 bases). The clonotype was recovered from a man between 18 and 35 years old in good health. Some clones in this sample may be carry-over from other donors' samples. Sequencing was done on a sample of naive CD4+ T cells from PBMCs. Sample subset: CD45RA+ positively selected. The CDR3 DNA is TGCGCCAGCAGCCTAGCTGGGGTCATATACAATGAGCAGTTCTTC. Amino acids: CASSLAGVIYNEQFF.